One and the same sample provided the 20 T cell receptor beta chains below, sequenced in a study of cytomegalovirus exposure and HLA in healthy donors. Some clones are missing from TCRdb's copy, which holds only in-frame ones; the method was immunoSEQ multiplex PCR. The sample consists of under 200,000 clones, roughly 90% of them appearing once. Sequencing was carried out using PBMCs. All receptors come from a woman aged 30 to 39 in good health and CMV-seronegative.

The chain is built from TRBV7-9 and TRBJ1-2; D gene ambiguous. The CDR3 is 12 amino acids. Per germline, CDR1 SEHNR and CDR2 FQNEAQ (reference sequence). Trimming took off 11 bases at V and 4 bases at J, with 14 bases between the two ends. The CDR3 nucleotides are TGTGCCGCCTGGACGAGGTTCTATGGCTACACCTTC. Its protein product is CAAWTRFYGYTF.

The chain employs TRBV5-1 and TRBJ2-1; a weak D match, TRBD2 (6 bases). The CDR3 is 15 amino acids. Germline assignment: CDR1 SGHRS and CDR2 YFSETQ. The V gene lost 2 bases and the J gene lost 0 bases, with 9 bases spanning the gap. The CDR3: CASSFSGSSYNEQFF. The CDR3 DNA sequence: TGCGCCAGCAGCTTTAGCGGTAGCTCCTACAATGAGCAGTTCTTC.

The CDR3 sequence: CASSATDGGYGYTF. CDR3 nucleotide sequence: TGTGCCAGCAGCGCGACAGACGGTGGCTATGGCTACACCTTC. The V call is TRBV9, the J call TRBJ1-2; tentatively, D is TRBD1 (5 bases). V lost 3 bases to trimming and J lost 4 bases, with 13 bases between them. The CDR3 is made up of 14 amino acids. Germline V lookup: CDR1 SGDLS, CDR2 YYNGEE. Drawing the rest from reference TRBV9 and TRBJ1-2, the complete variable domain is DSGVTQTPKHLITATGQRVTLRCSPRSGDLSVYWYQQSLDQGLQFLIQYYNGEERAKGNILERFSAQQFPDLHSELNLSSLELGDSALYFCASSATDGGYGYTFGSGTRLTVV.

The V call is TRBV19, the J call TRBJ2-7, with 10 nucleotides matching TRBD2. V gave up 4 bases and J gave up 3 bases; unmatched junction bases: 3. This CDR3 contains 14 residues. Germline V gene sequence: CDR1 LNHDA, CDR2 SQIVND (reference sequence). CDR3 sequence reads: CASSTWTSGYEQYF. CDR3 nucleotides: TGTGCCAGTAGTACCTGGACTAGCGGCTACGAGCAGTACTTC.

This clone was observed a handful of times. The CDR3 sequence is CASSRINQPQHF. The CDR3 bases are TGTGCCAGTAGTAGGATCAATCAGCCCCAGCATTTT. The rearrangement links TRBV19 to TRBJ1-5; the D is unclear. Trimming removed 4 bases from V and 3 bases from J, with 4 bases in between. CDR1 is LNHDA and CDR2 is SQIVND in the germline V gene (reference sequence). CDR3 length: 12 residues.

The chain links TRBV9 to TRBJ2-2; no clear D. Germline CDR1 and CDR2: SGDLS and YYNGEE. The CDR3 sequence is 16 residues long. The V and J ends lost 1 base and 5 bases respectively, with 15 bases between them. CDR3 coding DNA: TGTGCCAGCAGCGTAAAGTCGTGGCAGAATACCGGGGAGCTGTTTTTT. Its protein product is CASSVKSWQNTGELFF.

This chain uses TRBV5-6 with TRBJ2-3; unclear D gene. V lost 0 bases and J lost 4, with 3 bases in between. Germline values: CDR1 SGHDT, CDR2 YYEEEE. The CDR3 extends over 12 amino acids. The CDR3 loop is CASSLEADTQYF. CDR3 DNA sequence: TGTGCCAGCAGCTTGGAAGCAGATACGCAGTATTTT.

This chain uses TRBV28 with TRBJ2-1; no firm D call. Germline lookup yields CDR1 MDHEN and CDR2 SYDVKM. V was cut by 3 bases and J by 12 bases, with 12 bases left in between. The length of the CDR3 is 12 residues. CDR3 nucleotides: TGTGCCAGCAGTTTGATGGGGTACGGGCAGTTCTTC. Translation gives CASSLMGYGQFF.

This chain links TRBV25-1 with TRBJ2-2; 9 positions match TRBD2. V lost 3 bases, J lost 6 bases, and 8 bases stayed unmatched. Per germline, CDR1 MGHDK and CDR2 SYGVNS. The CDR3 has 16 residues. CDR3 sequence (DNA): TGTGCCAGCAGTGAGGGCGGGAGGGCCCTCGCCGGGGAGCTGTTTTTT. Its protein product is CASSEGGRALAGELFF.

This chain links TRBV27 with TRBJ2-1; 16 positions agree with TRBD2. V lost 5 bases and J lost 8; bases outside the gene matches: 6. Germline V CDR1 and CDR2: MNHEY, SMNVEV (reference sequence). The CDR3 runs to 16 residues. The CDR3 nucleotides read TGTGCCAGCAGTCCTGTGGGACTAGCGGGAGGGGATGAGCAGTTCTTC. It codes for CASSPVGLAGGDEQFF.

J is TRBJ2-1 and V is TRBV27, with TRBD1 matching 10 bases. Germline V gene data show CDR1 as MNHEY and CDR2 as SMNVEV (reference sequence). This CDR3 has 14 amino acids. J gave up 6 bases and V 6 bases, and 5 bases lay outside the gene matches. CDR3 residues: CASSRQGAGNEQFF. CDR3 DNA sequence: TGTGCCAGCAGCCGACAGGGGGCTGGCAATGAGCAGTTCTTC.

Details on this clone: One end of the junction fails to match germline, which may point to a read error. The V call is TRBV7-9, the J call TRBJ1-2; D gene unclear. This CDR3 has 9 residues. Germline V lookup: CDR1 SEHNR, CDR2 FQNEAQ (reference sequence). CDR3 nucleotides: TGTGCCAGCAGCCCCGACCGGCTCTTC. Translation: CASSPDRLF. The variable domain in full, completed from reference TRBV7-9 and TRBJ1-2, reads DTGVSQNPRHKITKRGQNVTFRCDPISEHNRLYWYRQTLGQGPEFLTYFQNEAQLEKSRLLSDRFSAERPKGSFSTLEIQRTEQGDSAMYLCASSPDRLFGSGTRLTVV.

The chain uses TRBV5-6 and TRBJ1-2, with D perhaps matching TRBD1 (6 bases). CDR1 SGHDT and CDR2 YYEEEE come from the germline V gene. Trimming took 4 bases from V and 1 from J, leaving 14 bases between them. The CDR3 totals 15 residues. Here the CDR3 reads CASSLGQPYNYGYTF. The CDR3 DNA reads as TGTGCCAGCAGCCTTGGACAGCCATATAACTATGGCTACACCTTC.

In this sample, this clone turned up once. The chain carries TRBV4-3 and TRBJ1-2; D remains unclear. The CDR3 covers 17 residues. The V gene's germline CDR1 is LGHNA and CDR2 YSLEER. Trimming removed 4 bases from V and 0 bases from J, with 18 bases in between. CDR3 sequence reads: CASSPVWVSGTNYGYTF. The CDR3 DNA reads TGCGCCAGCAGCCCTGTGTGGGTTTCCGGAACTAACTATGGCTACACCTTC.

The chain carries TRBV14 and TRBJ1-1; D gene unclear. Germline assignment: CDR1 SGHDN and CDR2 FVKESK. The CDR3 is made up of 13 amino acids. Trimming removed 2 bases at V and 5 bases at J, with 9 bases between. As DNA, the CDR3 is TGTGCCAGCAGCCAAAATTTAAGGACTGAAGCTTTCTTT. Protein: CASSQNLRTEAFF.

The chain is built from TRBV4-2 and TRBJ2-5; 9 nucleotides line up with TRBD2. V was clipped by 0 bases and J by 1 base; unmatched bases: 3. Germline CDR1 LGHNA, CDR2 YNFKEQ. The CDR3 consists of 16 residues. CDR3 bases: TGTGCCAGCAGCCAAGATGGCGGGGGGGGCCAAGAGACCCAGTACTTC. It specifies CASSQDGGGGQETQYF.

This chain links TRBV5-1 with TRBJ1-2; D call uncertain. V was trimmed by 1 base and J by 4 bases, leaving 14 bases between them. The CDR3 loop spans 15 amino acids. CDR1 SGHRS and CDR2 YFSETQ come from the germline V gene. CDR3 bases: TGCGCCAGCAGCTTGAGTTCGACGTTAGTCTATGGCTACACCTTC. Protein sequence: CASSLSSTLVYGYTF.

The V call is TRBV27, the J call TRBJ2-7, with 13 bases aligning to TRBD2. CDR1 MNHEY and CDR2 SMNVEV come from the germline V gene (reference sequence). The J segment lost 4 bases and the V segment lost 6 bases, leaving 12 bases of the junction unmatched. The CDR3 runs 17 residues. CDR3 bases: TGTGCCAGCAGCTCGCTAGGTGGACTAGCGGGAGTGTACGAGCAGTACTTC. It specifies CASSSLGGLAGVYEQYF.

V gene TRBV6-5 combines with J gene TRBJ2-5, with a possible D match to TRBD1 (5 bases). The V and J ends lost 8 bases and 3 bases respectively, with 13 bases between them. From germline, CDR1 is MNHEY and CDR2 SVGAGI. This CDR3 region has 13 residues. CDR3 sequence: CASGRGREETQYF. CDR3 DNA: TGTGCCAGCGGTAGGGGTAGGGAAGAGACCCAGTACTTC.

This chain uses TRBV10-3 with TRBJ1-1; D possibly corresponds to TRBD1 (5 bases). The CDR3 has 16 amino acids. Between the trimmed V and J ends, which lost 10 bases and 2 bases, there was a span of 23 bases. CDR1 and CDR2 (germline): ENHRY, SYGVKD. CDR3 sequence reads: CATKDATGGGNTEAFF. As DNA, the CDR3 is TGTGCCACCAAGGACGCGACCGGGGGGGGAAACACTGAAGCTTTCTTT.